This entry is about one T cell receptor (beta chain). It was with a sample-barcoded 5' primer and a J-beta primer mix that a second PCR of about 6 to 12 cycles was run. One entry per CDR3 protein, called by TCRdb with MiXCR from the 5' RACE reads. The data hold a few hundred thousand distinct CDR3 sequences, with roughly half observed a single time. V was shortened by 5 bases and J by 6 bases, with 13 bases between the two germline ends. The CDR3 covers 13 residues. CDR1 is SGHTA, CDR2 FQGNSA, per germline. The data derive from a study of blood T cells in healthy people across ages. The chain employs TRBV7-2 and TRBJ1-2; possibly TRBD1 for D (6 bases). The sequenced sample consisted of blood. This clonotype was obtained from a man between 60 and 75 years old in good health. CDR3 nucleotide sequence: TGTGCCAGCAGCCCCAAAGGGGGGGATGGCTACACCTTC. This codes for CASSPKGGDGYTF. Together with reference TRBV7-2 and TRBJ1-2, the CDR3 gives the full variable domain: GAGVSQSPSNKVTEKGKDVELRCDPISGHTALYWYRQSLGQGLEFLIYFQGNSAPDKSGLPSDRFSAERTGGSVSTLTIQRTQQEDSAVYLCASSPKGGDGYTFGSGTRLTVV.